The next 29 T cell receptor beta chains were all read from a single sample in a study of T cells and Merkel cell carcinoma outcomes. Clones were sequenced by immunoSEQ multiplex PCR, and TCRdb holds only the in-frame ones, with some missing. The table has 10,000 or so clones, nearly 97% seen once. Source material: tumor tissue from Merkel cell carcinoma. The receptors were sampled from a human donor with Merkel cell carcinoma.

The CDR3 region is CSVVPQGRQETQYF. DNA for the CDR3: TGCAGCGTCGTCCCACAGGGTCGCCAAGAGACCCAGTACTTC. The chain has TRBV29-1 and TRBJ2-5; TRBD1 might be the D (6 bases). The CDR3 totals 14 residues. Germline V gene sequence: CDR1 SQVTM, CDR2 ANQGSEA. V was clipped by 6 bases and J by 1 base, with 15 bases between them.

The chain employs TRBV7-9 and TRBJ2-3; 10 bases are a match to TRBD2. The CDR3 has 15 residues. V lost 3 bases, J lost 3 bases, and 3 bases stayed unmatched. From germline, CDR1 is SEHNR and CDR2 FQNEAQ (reference sequence). The DNA of the CDR3 is TGTGCCAGCAGCTTCCCTAGCGGGAGAACAGATACGCAGTATTTT. Amino acids: CASSFPSGRTDTQYF.

The table lists this clone with a count of one. The rearrangement links TRBV7-9 to TRBJ2-5; 14 bases align to TRBD2. The ends lost 4 bases at V and 9 bases at J; junction bases unmatched: 7. The germline gives CDR1 SEHNR, CDR2 FQNEAQ (reference sequence). The CDR3 extends over 15 amino acids. The CDR3, as DNA: TGTGCCAGCAGCTACGGGACTAGCGGGGGTTGGTCCCAGTACTTC. Translating gives CASSYGTSGGWSQYF.

The V gene is TRBV5-1, the J gene TRBJ2-4, with 7 bases fitting TRBD2. Per germline, CDR1 SGHRS and CDR2 YFSETQ. V dropped 4 bases and J dropped 3; count of bases not matched to a gene: 7. This CDR3 is 15 amino acids long. The CDR3 protein is CASSGGGIGKNIQYF. As DNA, the CDR3 is TGCGCCAGCAGCGGGGGGGGTATTGGCAAAAACATTCAGTACTTC.

The V call is TRBV29-1, the J call TRBJ2-2, with D uncertain. This CDR3 comprises 14 residues. V lost 5 bases to trimming and J lost 0 bases, with 10 bases between them. The germline gives CDR1 SQVTM, CDR2 ANQGSEA. In DNA, the CDR3 is TGCAGCGTTTCGGACGGAGCGAACACCGGGGAGCTGTTTTTT. Translation: CSVSDGANTGELFF.

This clone has only one observation. J is TRBJ1-3 and V is TRBV5-1; D is unclear. Germline V gene data show CDR1 as SGHRS and CDR2 as YFSETQ. The V end was cut by 1 base, the J end by 2 bases, with 10 bases between. There are 15 residues in the CDR3. The CDR3 here is CASSLRGSTGNTIYF. The CDR3, as DNA: TGCGCCAGCAGCTTGAGAGGTTCAACTGGAAACACCATATATTTT.

V gene TRBV7-9 combines with J gene TRBJ2-1; D is unclear. Trimming cost V 1 base and J 8 bases, with 15 bases left between them. CDR3 length: 15 residues. Looked up from germline, CDR1 is SEHNR and CDR2 is FQNEAQ (reference sequence). The CDR3 sequence: CASSLGGLGFDEQFF. CDR3 bases: TGTGCCAGCAGCTTAGGGGGTCTAGGATTTGATGAGCAGTTCTTC.

CDR3 DNA sequence: TGTGCCTGGAGTCCTACAGACAGGGCCTCCTACAATGAGCAGTTCTTC. Amino acids: CAWSPTDRASYNEQFF. The V call is TRBV30, the J call TRBJ2-1, with 7 bases matching TRBD1. The CDR3 is 16 residues long. The junction had 7 bases not matched to a gene; V was cut back by 2 bases and J by 0 bases. Germline V gene sequence: CDR1 GTSNPN, CDR2 SVGIG (reference sequence).

The rearrangement joins TRBV7-2 to TRBJ2-7; D is perhaps TRBD1 (6 bases). Germline-derived CDR1 and CDR2 are SGHTA and FQGNSA. The CDR3 extends over 13 amino acids. V was pared by 4 bases and J by 6 bases, with 13 bases between. For the CDR3, the DNA is TGTGCCAGCAGCTCGTACAGGGACGGCGAGCAGTACTTC. Translating it yields CASSSYRDGEQYF.

The CDR3 DNA reads as TGCGCCAGCAGCCAAGAACGGGGAACACAGCCCCAGCATTTT. It specifies CASSQERGTQPQHF. The chain couples TRBV4-3 to TRBJ1-5; no reliable D call. Germline V gene data show CDR1 as LGHNA and CDR2 as YSLEER. Trimming removed 0 bases at V and 7 bases at J, with 10 bases between. The CDR3 runs 14 residues.

The V and J genes are TRBV20-1 and TRBJ1-2; D is unclear. The CDR3 extends over 11 amino acids. V dropped 5 bases and J dropped 5 bases, with 9 bases sitting between them. CDR1 is DFQATT and CDR2 is SNEGSKA in the germline V gene (reference sequence). The CDR3, as DNA: TGCAGTGCTGGCCTCGGTTATGGCTACACCTTC. It specifies CSAGLGYGYTF.

J is TRBJ1-4 and V is TRBV6-5, with 9 bases that match TRBD1. CDR1 and CDR2 from the germline V gene are MNHEY and SVGAGI. V lost 5 bases to trimming and J lost 10 bases; unmatched junction nucleotides: 8. CDR3 length equals 14 residues. The CDR3 DNA is TGTGCCAGCAGTGCCTACAGGGGGCAAGGAAAACTGTTTTTT. Residues: CASSAYRGQGKLFF.

For this clone: Other DNA variants within this sample encode the same CDR3. V is TRBV28 and J is TRBJ2-1, with unresolved D. CDR3 length equals 12 residues. V was clipped by 5 bases and J by 4 bases, with 6 bases between them. Germline V gene lookup returns CDR1 MDHEN and CDR2 SYDVKM. The CDR3 region is CASSPRYNEQFF. For the CDR3, the DNA is TGTGCCAGCAGTCCCAGGTACAATGAGCAGTTCTTC. Together with reference TRBV28 and TRBJ2-1, the CDR3 gives the full variable domain: DVKVTQSSRYLVKRTGEKVFLECVQDMDHENMFWYRQDPGLGLRLIYFSYDVKMKEKGDIPEGYSVSREKKERFSLILESASTNQTSMYLCASSPRYNEQFFGPGTRLTVL.

The chain's CDR3 is CAWSEEASGNTIYF. The CDR3 DNA reads TGTGCCTGGAGTGAGGAGGCCAGTGGAAACACCATATATTTT. This chain connects TRBV30 to TRBJ1-3; no definite D call. V lost 1 base and J lost 3, with 10 bases in between. Germline V gene sequence: CDR1 GTSNPN, CDR2 SVGIG (reference sequence). The CDR3 totals 14 residues.

The rearrangement joins TRBV4-3 to TRBJ2-7; TRBD1 matches at 7 bases. The CDR3 has 15 residues. V lost 0 bases and J lost 4; bases outside the gene matches: 6. Germline CDR1 LGHNA, CDR2 YSLEER. Here the CDR3 reads CASSQDGQDRYEQYF. The CDR3 coding sequence is TGCGCCAGCAGCCAAGATGGACAGGACCGTTACGAGCAGTACTTC.

This clone has a single count. This chain connects TRBV21-1 to TRBJ1-2. TRBV21-1 is designated a pseudogene. CDR3 length: 11 residues. CDR3 bases: TGTGCCTCCCCCCGGGGGAATGGCTACACCTTC. It codes for CASPRGNGYTF.

The V and J genes are TRBV5-1 and TRBJ2-5, with D perhaps matching TRBD1 (6 bases). Germline V CDR1 and CDR2: SGHRS, YFSETQ. Between the trimmed V and J ends, which lost 4 bases and 4 bases, there was a span of 11 bases. The CDR3 is 13 amino acids. CDR3 residues: CASSRDMRETQYF. The CDR3 DNA sequence: TGCGCCAGCAGCCGGGACATGCGAGAGACCCAGTACTTC.

This chain connects TRBV5-1 to TRBJ2-1; a possible D gene is TRBD2 (6 bases). V was cut by 1 base and J by 7 bases, with 9 bases left in between. The CDR3 is made up of 13 amino acids. Germline CDR1 is SGHRS and CDR2 is YFSETQ. This CDR3 is CASSLTGENEQFF. CDR3 in DNA: TGCGCCAGCAGCTTGACGGGGGAGAATGAGCAGTTCTTC.

The gene calls are TRBV30 and TRBJ1-2; TRBD1 matches at 8 bases. The CDR3 has 13 amino acids. V trimming: 0 bases; J trimming: 7 bases; junction bases outside the gene matches: 4. Germline loops: CDR1 GTSNPN, CDR2 SVGIG (reference sequence). The DNA for the CDR3 is TGTGCCTGGAGTGTTTCAGGGGGCAGTGGCTACACCTTC. Residues: CAWSVSGGSGYTF.

This chain links TRBV19 with TRBJ2-3; 11 positions agree with TRBD1. Germline values: CDR1 LNHDA, CDR2 SQIVND (reference sequence). J lost 6 bases, V lost 5 bases, and 7 bases had no gene match. The CDR3 consists of 15 residues. The CDR3 DNA sequence: TGTGCCAGTAGTCCCCCGGGACAGGGGGGCGATACGCAGTATTTT. Encoded protein: CASSPPGQGGDTQYF. The complete variable domain, with remaining parts taken from reference TRBV19 and TRBJ2-3, reads DGGITQSPKYLFRKEGQNVTLSCEQNLNHDAMYWYRQDPGQGLRLIYYSQIVNDFQKGDIAEGYSVSREKKESFPLTVTSAQKNPTAFYLCASSPPGQGGDTQYFGPGTRLTVL.

This chain links TRBV6-5 with TRBJ2-7; D is perhaps TRBD1 or TRBD2 (6 bases each). The CDR3 totals 16 residues. Germline CDR1 reads MNHEY; CDR2 reads SVGAGI. The V gene lost 2 bases and the J gene lost 3 bases, with 17 bases spanning the gap. The CDR3, as DNA: TGTGCCAGCAGTTACGCCTCCGGGGGCAGGGTCTACGAGCAGTACTTC. This encodes CASSYASGGRVYEQYF.

The CDR3 protein is CASSLGARGGSAYEQYF. CDR3 nucleotide sequence: TGTGCCAGCAGCTTGGGTGCCCGGGGGGGCTCGGCCTACGAGCAGTACTTC. This chain joins TRBV11-2 and TRBJ2-7; 8 bases are shared with TRBD2. The germline CDR1 and CDR2 sequences are SGHAT and FQNNGV. The CDR3 has 17 amino acids. V was pared by 3 bases and J by 2 bases, with 12 bases of the junction left unmatched.

The chain recombines TRBV28 with TRBJ2-5; unclear D gene. This CDR3 comprises 12 residues. The germline V and J ends were trimmed by 6 bases and 2 bases, with 7 bases remaining between them. Germline CDR1 reads MDHEN; CDR2 reads SYDVKM. CDR3 DNA: TGTGCCAGCAGCTCATATCAAGAGACCCAGTACTTC. The encoded protein is CASSSYQETQYF.

The chain links TRBV30 to TRBJ2-5; D is ambiguous. V lost 0 bases, J lost 6 bases, and 8 bases lay in between. The CDR3 covers 12 residues. CDR1 is GTSNPN, CDR2 SVGIG, per germline (reference sequence). For the CDR3, the DNA is TGTGCCTGGAGTGTAGTAGACCAGACCCAGTACTTC. The encoded protein is CAWSVVDQTQYF. Complete variable domain (other parts from reference TRBV30 and TRBJ2-5): SQTIHQWPATLVQPVGSPLSLECTVEGTSNPNLYWYRQAAGRGLQLLFYSVGIGQISSEVPQNLSASRPQDRQFILSSKKLLLSDSGFYLCAWSVVDQTQYFGPGTRLLVL.

The V and J genes are TRBV7-2 and TRBJ2-7; D remains ambiguous. Trimming took 3 bases from V and 0 from J, leaving 18 bases between them. This CDR3 is 17 amino acids long. Per germline, CDR1 SGHTA and CDR2 FQGNSA. The CDR3 sequence is CASSLVELRSSSYEQYF. The CDR3 bases are TGTGCCAGCAGCTTGGTCGAGTTGCGGTCCAGCTCCTACGAGCAGTACTTC.

This clone appeared once. The chain has TRBV7-2 and TRBJ1-2; D unclear. V lost 5 bases and J 8 bases, leaving 21 bases between the germline ends. Germline CDR1 reads SGHTA; CDR2 reads FQGNSA. This CDR3 has 15 residues. CDR3 sequence (DNA): TGTGCCAGCAGCCCGCCCCCCGTTATTTCGGAAGGCTACACCTTC. Protein product: CASSPPPVISEGYTF.

This clone was observed a handful of times. The J gene is TRBJ2-1, the V gene TRBV29-1; 11 nucleotides match TRBD2. V shed 7 bases, J shed 0 bases, and the junction held 5 bases outside the gene matches. This CDR3 has 15 residues. CDR1 and CDR2 (germline): SQVTM, ANQGSEA. CDR3 sequence: CSGRTSGLSYNEQFF. The CDR3 DNA reads TGCAGCGGCCGGACTAGCGGGCTCTCCTACAATGAGCAGTTCTTC.

The rearrangement uses TRBV27 and TRBJ1-3; D not certain. CDR1 is MNHEY and CDR2 is SMNVEV in the germline V gene (reference sequence). The V end was cut by 2 bases, the J end by 4 bases, with 6 bases between. The CDR3 spans 13 residues. For the CDR3, the DNA is TGTGCCAGCAGTTTACTATTGGGAAACACCATATATTTT. Protein product: CASSLLLGNTIYF.

In DNA form, the CDR3 reads TGTGCCAGCAGGGATACAGAGAAGGCGCGCAATCAGCCCCAGCATTTT. Protein sequence: CASRDTEKARNQPQHF. The chain employs TRBV2 and TRBJ1-5; no clear D. V was cut by 6 bases and J by 2 bases, with 17 bases left in between. The germline gives CDR1 SNHLY, CDR2 FYNNEI. CDR3 length: 16 amino acids.